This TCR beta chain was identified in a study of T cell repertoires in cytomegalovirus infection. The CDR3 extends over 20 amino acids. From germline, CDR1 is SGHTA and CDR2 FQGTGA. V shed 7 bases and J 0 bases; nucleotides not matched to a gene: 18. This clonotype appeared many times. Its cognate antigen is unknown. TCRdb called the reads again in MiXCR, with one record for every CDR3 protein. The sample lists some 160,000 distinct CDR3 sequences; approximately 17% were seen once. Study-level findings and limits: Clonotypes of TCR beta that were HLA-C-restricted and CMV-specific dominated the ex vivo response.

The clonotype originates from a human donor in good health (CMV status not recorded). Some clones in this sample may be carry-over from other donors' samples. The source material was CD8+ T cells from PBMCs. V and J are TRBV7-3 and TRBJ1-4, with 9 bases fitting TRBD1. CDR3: CASTHFGGQGPFPTNEKLFF. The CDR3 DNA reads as TGTGCCAGCACCCACTTCGGAGGACAGGGGCCCTTTCCAACTAATGAAAAACTGTTTTTT.